The present entry profiles one T cell receptor (beta chain) with its context. Its antigen is not identified. This specimen comes from a study of T-cell reconstitution after alpha-beta-depleted transplantation in children. Study-level results: About two months after transplant, alpha-beta T cells reportedly came from several hundred expanded graft clones.

Unique molecular identifiers were incorporated during preparation of the TCRbeta library. TCRdb reanalysed the PCR reads using MiXCR and keeps one entry per CDR3 protein. This table holds about 510,000 distinct CDR3 sequences, around 10% found once. The source of this sequence is a female patient younger than 10 who had a stem cell transplant for aplastic anemia, so the T cells may come from the graft donor. The sample in question was PBMCs, mostly from graft donor cells, obtained 180 days after TCRalphabeta/CD19-depleted stem cell transplant.

The CDR3 here is CASSNRGTETYEQYF. In DNA, the CDR3 is TGTGCCAGCAGTAACAGGGGGACAGAAACCTACGAGCAGTACTTC. V and J are TRBV6-5 and TRBJ2-7; 8 nucleotides match TRBD1. Germline lookup yields CDR1 MNHEY and CDR2 SVGAGI. The trim removed 5 bases at V and 2 bases at J, leaving 8 bases unmatched. This CDR3 spans 15 amino acids.